This is a list of T cell receptor beta chains from one sample in a study of CD4 T cells in relation to SARS-CoV-2 and coronaviruses. Profiling relied on immunoSEQ multiplex PCR, and the TCRdb table lists in-frame clones only, not all of them. The sample records roughly 30,000 clones, 76% being singletons. Antigens of these TCRs are unknown. The sequenced sample was CD4+ T cells from PBMCs, cultured in vitro. Receptors originate from a human donor in good health. The CDR3 runs from the conserved cysteine through the conserved F or W. D genes are given only for firm matches. A row's size may be missing; if present it is once, few, many or a size class.

d_gene,j_gene,abundance,v_gene,CDR3nt,CDR3aa
.,TRBJ1-2,once,TRBV5-4,TGTGCCAGCAGCTTGACGGGGGGAGGCGGCTACACCTTC,CASSLTGGGGYTF
TRBD1,TRBJ1-1,few,TRBV5-1,TGCGCCAGCAGCTTGGAGGACAGGTTGAACACTGAAGCTTTCTTT,CASSLEDRLNTEAFF
.,TRBJ2-4,.,TRBV4-1,TGCGCCAGCAGCAACACTGTGCTAGCCAAAAACATTCAGTACTTC,CASSNTVLAKNIQYF
TRBD1,TRBJ2-1,.,TRBV29-1,TGCAGCGTTACCTCAGACAGGGGAGCCACGGGTGAGCAGTTCTTC,CSVTSDRGATGEQFF
.,TRBJ1-6,.,TRBV19,TGTGCCAGCCGAATCTTGAAAGGGGATAATTCACCCCTCCACTTT,CASRILKGDNSPLHF
.,TRBJ1-5,.,TRBV3-1/TRBV3-2,TGTGCGGATAAGACTAGCAATCAGCCCCAGCATTTT,CADKTSNQPQHF
TRBD1,TRBJ1-3,few,TRBV27,TGTGCCAGCACCCCGGCAGGGGGTCCCTACTCTGGAAACACCATATATTTT,CASTPAGGPYSGNTIYF
.,TRBJ1-2,.,TRBV20-1,TGCAGTTCCAGCTCAGGGCCCGGCTACACCTTC,CSSSSGPGYTF
.,TRBJ2-2,few,TRBV5-1,TGCGCCAGCAGCTTGGCTGTTTCGGGATCCGGGGAGCTGTTTTTT,CASSLAVSGSGELFF
.,TRBJ2-3,.,TRBV2,TGTGCCAGCAGGGCGCCTGATACAGATACGCAGTATTTT,CASRAPDTDTQYF
.,TRBJ2-4,.,TRBV7-2,TGTGCCAGCAGCTTAGGTGGGGTCACCAAAAACATTCAGTACTTC,CASSLGGVTKNIQYF
TRBD1,TRBJ2-5,.,TRBV5-1,TGCGCCAGCAGCTCCGGACAGGGGGGCCAAGAGACCCAGTACTTC,CASSSGQGGQETQYF
TRBD2,TRBJ2-4,.,TRBV19,TGTGCCAGTAGCAACTCCGGGACTAGCGGGATAGGTACCAAAAACATTCAGTACTTC,CASSNSGTSGIGTKNIQYF
.,TRBJ2-1,.,TRBV6-6,TGTGCCAGCAGTTACACGAGTACCTACAATGAGCAGTTCTTC,CASSYTSTYNEQFF
TRBD1,TRBJ2-5,.,TRBV6-5,TGTGCCAGCGGGCGGACAGGGGTCCAAGAGACCCAGTACTTC,CASGRTGVQETQYF
TRBD2,TRBJ2-1,.,TRBV7-2,TGTGCCAGCAGCTTAGGGACTAGCGGGATAAATGAGCAGTTCTTC,CASSLGTSGINEQFF
.,TRBJ1-3,.,TRBV3-1/TRBV3-2,TGTGCCAGCAGCCAAGATCGTTACCAAAGGCCTGGAAACACCATATATTTT,CASSQDRYQRPGNTIYF
TRBD2,TRBJ2-1,.,TRBV7-9,TGTGCCAGCAGCCCCAGCGGGAGGCGCAACAATGAGCAGTTCTTC,CASSPSGRRNNEQFF
.,TRBJ1-4,.,TRBV6-5,TGTGCCAGCAGTTACTCGGGTCCGACTAATGAAAAACTGTTTTTT,CASSYSGPTNEKLFF
.,TRBJ1-3,.,TRBV4-2,TGTGCCAGCAGCCAAGAAAGTCACACCATATATTTT,CASSQESHTIYF